Presented here are 3 T cell receptor beta chains from one specimen sequenced in a study of blood T cells in healthy people across ages. Sample-barcoded 5' priming and a J-beta primer mix drove a second PCR of roughly 6 to 12 cycles. TCRdb recomputed calls from the 5' RACE reads with MiXCR, one row per CDR3 protein. The sample holds some 760,000 distinct CDR3 sequences, about 25% seen once. The same data also contributed to another study, on T cells of mothers and their children.

Sequences were obtained from blood. The source is a boy aged 10-17 years in good health.

V is TRBV7-2 and J is TRBJ2-5; 9 bases align to TRBD1. The assigned J gene may be wrong: the sequence end matches TRBJ2-7 better. From germline, CDR1 is SGHTA and CDR2 FQGNSA. The CDR3 is 19 amino acids. CDR3 region: CASSQNLYTGTGIHYEQYF. CDR3 DNA sequence: TGTGCCAGCAGCCAAAACCTATACACCGGGACAGGGATCCATTACGAGCAGTACTTC.

V gene TRBV5-1 combines with J gene TRBJ1-2; no reliable D call. Trimming stripped 0 bases from V and 2 bases from J, with 5 bases between. CDR1 is SGHRS, CDR2 YFSETQ, per germline. The CDR3 is made up of 13 amino acids. In DNA form, the CDR3 reads TGCGCCAGCAGCTTGGAGACCAACTATGGCTACACCTTC. Its translation is CASSLETNYGYTF.

This clonotype was counted a single time. This sequence joins TRBV4-2 and TRBJ2-3; D gene unclear. The CDR3 sequence is 16 residues long. Trimming pared 0 bases from V and 0 bases from J, leaving 10 bases between. Looked up from germline, CDR1 is LGHNA and CDR2 is YNFKEQ. In DNA, the CDR3 is TGTGCCAGCAGCCAAGACTTCTTTCATAGCACAGATACGCAGTATTTT. Its translation is CASSQDFFHSTDTQYF.